The subject of this entry is one TCR beta chain. Its specificity is not known. The data were obtained in a study of T cell responses to AZD1222 COVID-19 vaccine. General observations from the study: Clonal diversity was possibly underestimated, and white British individuals and females predominated among donors. No day 14 peak samples; only post-peak repertoires were characterized.

Sequenced by immunoSEQ multiplex PCR; TCRdb stores in-frame clones only, minus some. The sample consists of some 150,000 clones, roughly 90% of them appearing once. Second-dose recipients at about 4 or about 12 weeks were treated as one pooled group. This CDR3 has 14 amino acids. CDR1 and CDR2 from the germline V gene are MNHEY and SMNVEV (reference sequence). J lost 4 bases, V lost 6 bases, and 3 bases had no gene match. The chain recombines TRBV27 with TRBJ1-3; 10 bases match TRBD1. Material: peripheral blood, obtained 28 days after the second AZD1222 dose. The sequence was obtained from an adult who received the AZD1222 COVID-19 vaccine. The CDR3 bases are TGTGCCAGCAGGACAGGGGGCATAGGAAACACCATATATTTT. Translating it yields CASRTGGIGNTIYF.